Each of the 2 T cell receptor beta chains below was sequenced from the same sample in a study of shared clonotypes between healthy human individuals. Method: immunoSEQ multiplex PCR; TCRdb's copy keeps in-frame clones and lacks some. The table records roughly 1.4 million clones, less than 99% of them present only once. The sample comprised naive CD4+ T cells sorted from blood. Subset in this sample: CD45RA+ positively selected. These receptors were collected from a young man in good health.

As for this clone: The junction shows a germline mismatch at one end, possibly a read error. This chain connects TRBV6-5 to TRBJ1-2, with D possibly being TRBD1 (5 bases). CDR1 and CDR2 (germline): MNHEY, SVGAGI. The CDR3 is 11 amino acids. The CDR3 DNA reads TGTGCCAGCACAGGCCCTTACAGGACCTACTTC. Translation: CASTGPYRTYF.

The chain recombines TRBV2 with TRBJ2-5, with D possibly matching TRBD1 (6 bases). V was pared by 5 bases and J by 6 bases, with 13 bases between. CDR3 length: 13 amino acids. Germline-derived CDR1 and CDR2 are SNHLY and FYNNEI. In DNA form, the CDR3 reads TGTGCCAGCAGTTTGGACAGCCTCCAGACCCAGTACTTC. Protein sequence: CASSLDSLQTQYF.